The sample holds many counts of the clone carrying this T cell receptor (beta chain). Its antigen is as yet unknown. In germline, CDR1 is SGHTA, CDR2 FQGTGA. Trimming pared 3 bases from V and 9 bases from J, leaving 15 bases between. The CDR3 contains 13 residues. This entry is derived from a study of T cell repertoires in cytomegalovirus infection. Study summary: It was the public TCR beta signatures that indicated both CMV infection and matching HLA type. Study-wide results and caveats: In two of eight donors, the top clonotype was HLA-C-restricted CMV-specific.

TCRdb re-called the reads with MiXCR, one entry per CDR3 protein. The table includes some 6,000 distinct CDR3 sequences, 45% to 55% detected once. This receptor was taken from a human donor in good health (CMV status not recorded). Some clones in this sample may be carry-over from other donors' samples. This chain connects TRBV7-3 to TRBJ2-7; D possibly uses TRBD1 or TRBD2 (5 bases each). The source material was PBMCs, sequenced either directly or after in vitro stimulation (not recorded which). CDR3 loop: CASSFDGTDVQYF. Here the CDR3 DNA reads TGTGCCAGCAGCTTCGATGGGACGGATGTGCAGTACTTC. The variable domain in full, completed from reference TRBV7-3 and TRBJ2-7, reads GAGVSQTPSNKVTEKGKYVELRCDPISGHTALYWYRQSLGQGPEFLIYFQGTGAADDSGLPNDRFFAVRPEGSVSTLKIQRTERGDSAVYLCASSFDGTDVQYFGPGTRLTVT.